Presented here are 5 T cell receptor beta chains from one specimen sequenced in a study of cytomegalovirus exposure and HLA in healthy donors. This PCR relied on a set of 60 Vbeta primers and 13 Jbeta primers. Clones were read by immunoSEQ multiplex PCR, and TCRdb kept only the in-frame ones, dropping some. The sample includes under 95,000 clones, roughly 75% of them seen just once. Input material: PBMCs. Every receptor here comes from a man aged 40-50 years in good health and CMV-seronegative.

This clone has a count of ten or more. The CDR3 DNA reads TGTGCCAGTAGTCAGGGATCCGGGTCTCGGGGCTACACCTTC. As protein: CASSQGSGSRGYTF. This chain connects TRBV19 to TRBJ1-2, with a tentative D call TRBD1 (5 bases). V lost 5 bases and J 8 bases, leaving 18 bases between the germline ends. Germline CDR1 is LNHDA and CDR2 is SQIVND (reference sequence). The length of the CDR3 is 14 residues.

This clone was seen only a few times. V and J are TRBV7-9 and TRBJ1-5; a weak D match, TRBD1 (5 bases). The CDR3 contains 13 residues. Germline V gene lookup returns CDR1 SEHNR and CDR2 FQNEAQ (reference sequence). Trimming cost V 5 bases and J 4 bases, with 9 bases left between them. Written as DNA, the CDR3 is TGTGCCAGCAGCCCCGACAGAAATCAGCCCCAGCATTTT. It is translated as CASSPDRNQPQHF.

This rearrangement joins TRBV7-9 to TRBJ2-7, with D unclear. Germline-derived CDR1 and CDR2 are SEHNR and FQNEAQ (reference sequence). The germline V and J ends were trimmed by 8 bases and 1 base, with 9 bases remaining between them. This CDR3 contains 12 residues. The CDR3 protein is CASGRISYEQYF. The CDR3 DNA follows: TGTGCCAGCGGCAGGATTTCCTACGAGCAGTACTTC. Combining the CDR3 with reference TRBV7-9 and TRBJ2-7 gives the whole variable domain DTGVSQNPRHKITKRGQNVTFRCDPISEHNRLYWYRQTLGQGPEFLTYFQNEAQLEKSRLLSDRFSAERPKGSFSTLEIQRTEQGDSAMYLCASGRISYEQYFGPGTRLTVT.

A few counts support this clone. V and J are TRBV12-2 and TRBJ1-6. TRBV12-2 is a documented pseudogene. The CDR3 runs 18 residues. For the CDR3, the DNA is TGTGCAAGTCGCTCGAGGGACTGCGATACCTCCTATAATTCACCCCTCCACTTT. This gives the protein CASRSRDCDTSYNSPLHF.

For the CDR3, the DNA is TGTGCCAGCAGTTTAGGGCTAGCTTTCTTT. Translating it yields CASSLGLAFF. This rearrangement joins TRBV28 to TRBJ1-1, with D unresolved. Germline V CDR1 and CDR2: MDHEN, SYDVKM. This CDR3 is 10 amino acids long. V was trimmed by 2 bases and J by 10 bases, leaving 5 bases between them.